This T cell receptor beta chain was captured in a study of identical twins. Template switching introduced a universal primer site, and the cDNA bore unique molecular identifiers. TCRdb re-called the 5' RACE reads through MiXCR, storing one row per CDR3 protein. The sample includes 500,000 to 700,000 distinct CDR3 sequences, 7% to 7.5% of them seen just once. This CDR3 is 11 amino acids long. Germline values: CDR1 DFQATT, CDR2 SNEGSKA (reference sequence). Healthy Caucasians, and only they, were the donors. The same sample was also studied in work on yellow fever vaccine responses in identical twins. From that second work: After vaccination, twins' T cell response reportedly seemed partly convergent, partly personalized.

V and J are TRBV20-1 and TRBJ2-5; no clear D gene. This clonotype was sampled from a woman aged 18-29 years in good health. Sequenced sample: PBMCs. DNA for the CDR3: TGCACTGCCGACCCAATAGAAACCCAGTACTTC. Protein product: CTADPIETQYF.